These 18 T cell receptor beta chains came from one sample sequenced in a study of T cells after yellow fever vaccination. MiXCR was run by TCRdb on the 5' RACE reads, yielding one entry per CDR3 protein. This table holds hundreds of thousands of distinct CDR3 sequences, approximately 12% found once. This specimen consisted of CD4+ T cells sorted from PBMCs, obtained 15 days after the yellow fever booster vaccination. The source is a man younger than 35 who received the YFV17D yellow fever vaccine.

This clonotype appeared a few times. The chain joins TRBV7-2 to TRBJ1-4; 7 positions agree with TRBD1. The junction had 11 bases not matched to a gene; V was cut back by 5 bases and J by 8 bases. Per germline, CDR1 SGHTA and CDR2 FQGNSA. The CDR3 contains 15 residues. In nucleotides, the CDR3 is TGTGCCAGCAGCGCCAACAGGGGTGGCTGGGAAAAACTGTTTTTT. Its protein is CASSANRGGWEKLFF. The variable domain in full, completed from reference TRBV7-2 and TRBJ1-4, reads GAGVSQSPSNKVTEKGKDVELRCDPISGHTALYWYRQSLGQGLEFLIYFQGNSAPDKSGLPSDRFSAERTGGSVSTLTIQRTQQEDSAVYLCASSANRGGWEKLFFGSGTQLSVL.

This clonotype was observed many times. This rearrangement joins TRBV5-1 to TRBJ1-2, with a tentative D call TRBD1 (6 bases). The CDR3 runs to 14 residues. V was shortened by 0 bases and J by 2 bases, with 8 bases between the two germline ends. Looked up from germline, CDR1 is SGHRS and CDR2 is YFSETQ. The CDR3, as DNA: TGCGCCAGCAGCTTGGACAGGGAGAACTATGGCTACACCTTC. Encoded protein: CASSLDRENYGYTF.

This clonotype was picked up a small number of times. V is TRBV20-1 and J is TRBJ2-2, with 12 bases that match TRBD2. CDR1 is DFQATT, CDR2 SNEGSKA, per germline (reference sequence). This CDR3 region has 14 residues. After removal of 5 bases from V and 7 bases from J, the junction contained 5 bases not matched to a gene. In nucleotides, the CDR3 is TGCAGTGCTCCTAGCGGGGGGGCCGACGGGGAGCTGTTTTTT. Translated, it gives CSAPSGGADGELFF.

The chain employs TRBV21-1 and TRBJ2-5; the table's TRBD2 call for D was not verified on the DNA. TRBV21-1 is a documented pseudogene. CDR3 size: 12 residues. The CDR3 DNA is TGTGCAACTAGCGGCACCCAAGAGACCCAGTACTTC. Translating it yields CATSGTQETQYF.

This rearrangement joins TRBV5-1 to TRBJ2-6, with 10 bases lining up with TRBD1. This CDR3 spans 19 amino acids. V trimming: 0 bases; J trimming: 0 bases; junction bases outside the gene matches: 6. Germline V lookup: CDR1 SGHRS, CDR2 YFSETQ. The CDR3 sequence: CASSLAGQGLLSGANVLTF. CDR3 bases: TGCGCCAGCAGCTTGGCGGGACAGGGGTTGCTCTCTGGGGCCAACGTCCTGACTTTC.

The chain couples TRBV5-4 to TRBJ2-3, with TRBD1 matching over 9 bases. This CDR3 spans 16 amino acids. The germline V gene encodes CDR1 SGHNT and CDR2 YYREEE (reference sequence). With V trimmed by 3 bases and J by 2 bases, 7 bases remained unmatched. CDR3 DNA sequence: TGTGCCAGCAGCTCTCCGGGACAGGGTGTCACAGATACGCAGTATTTT. This gives the protein CASSSPGQGVTDTQYF.

The chain has TRBV5-4 and TRBJ2-3, with a tentative D call TRBD1 (7 bases). The germline V gene encodes CDR1 SGHNT and CDR2 YYREEE (reference sequence). The V end was cut by 4 bases, the J end by 0 bases, with 15 bases between. The CDR3 is made up of 16 amino acids. CDR3 nucleotides: TGTGCCAGCAGCCCAGGAGGGGGCACTAGCACAGATACGCAGTATTTT. This encodes CASSPGGGTSTDTQYF. The whole variable domain, filled in from reference TRBV5-4 and TRBJ2-3, reads ETGVTQSPTHLIKTRGQQVTLRCSSQSGHNTVSWYQQALGQGPQFIFQYYREEENGRGNFPPRFSGLQFPNYSSELNVNALELDDSALYLCASSPGGGTSTDTQYFGPGTRLTVL.

This clonotype was picked up many times. V gene TRBV7-6 combines with J gene TRBJ2-5; 10 nucleotides agree with TRBD2. Germline V gene sequence: CDR1 SGHVS, CDR2 FNYEAQ. Losses at the gene ends were 0 bases for V and 2 bases for J; bases not matched to a gene: 15. CDR3 length equals 20 residues. For the CDR3, the DNA is TGTGCCAGCAGCTTAGCCGTGGATCCGGGGACTAGCGCCTTTCAAGAGACCCAGTACTTC. Residues: CASSLAVDPGTSAFQETQYF.

This clonotype was seen more than once but under ten times. V is TRBV27 and J is TRBJ2-6; D is uncertain. Looked up from germline, CDR1 is MNHEY and CDR2 is SMNVEV (reference sequence). Trimming took off 2 bases at V and 4 bases at J, with 21 bases between the two ends. The CDR3 is 19 amino acids. The CDR3 region is CASSLQRRHGGSGANVLTF. The CDR3, as DNA: TGTGCCAGCAGTTTACAACGACGACACGGTGGTTCGGGGGCCAACGTCCTGACTTTC.

This chain connects TRBV9 to TRBJ2-1, with TRBD1 matching over 7 bases. CDR1 is SGDLS and CDR2 is YYNGEE in the germline V gene. CDR3 size: 14 residues. Trimming removed 3 bases from V and 7 bases from J; junction bases left unmatched: 7. CDR3 in DNA: TGTGCCAGCAGCGCTGGGACAGCTCGAAATGAGCAGTTCTTC. Its translation is CASSAGTARNEQFF. Supplemented by reference TRBV9 and TRBJ2-1, the full variable domain reads DSGVTQTPKHLITATGQRVTLRCSPRSGDLSVYWYQQSLDQGLQFLIQYYNGEERAKGNILERFSAQQFPDLHSELNLSSLELGDSALYFCASSAGTARNEQFFGPGTRLTVL.

The CDR3 region is CASSPRWEKETQYF. In DNA, the CDR3 is TGTGCCAGCAGCCCCCGTTGGGAAAAAGAGACCCAGTACTTC. This rearrangement joins TRBV11-1 to TRBJ2-5; no clear D gene. V was pared by 5 bases and J by 3 bases, with 13 bases between. The CDR3 is 14 amino acids. Germline assignment: CDR1 SGHAT and CDR2 FQDESV (reference sequence). Full variable domain (missing parts from reference TRBV11-1 and TRBJ2-5): EAEVAQSPRYKITEKSQAVAFWCDPISGHATLYWYRQILGQGPELLVQFQDESVVDDSQLPKDRFSAERLKGVDSTLKIQPAELGDSAMYLCASSPRWEKETQYFGPGTRLLVL.

This chain joins TRBV6-6 and TRBJ2-1; D not certain. V lost 7 bases, J lost 3 bases, and 13 bases lay in between. Germline V gene sequence: CDR1 MNHNY, CDR2 SVGAGI (reference sequence). This CDR3 contains 14 residues. The CDR3 here is CASIGTYFYNEQFF. DNA for the CDR3: TGTGCCAGCATCGGAACTTACTTCTACAATGAGCAGTTCTTC.

The chain links TRBV5-5 to TRBJ1-5, with a weak D call TRBD1 (6 bases). This CDR3 is 15 amino acids long. Deletions cut 5 bases from V and 7 bases from J, with 19 bases between. In germline, CDR1 is SGHKS, CDR2 YYEKEE (reference sequence). The chain's CDR3 is CASSIQGERRQPQHF. For the CDR3, the DNA is TGTGCCAGCAGTATACAGGGAGAACGGCGGCAGCCCCAGCATTTT. Full variable domain (remainder filled in from reference TRBV5-5 and TRBJ1-5): DAGVTQSPTHLIKTRGQQVTLRCSPISGHKSVSWYQQVLGQGPQFIFQYYEKEERGRGNFPDRFSARQFPNYSSELNVNALLLGDSALYLCASSIQGERRQPQHFGDGTRLSIL.

The chain is built from TRBV5-6 and TRBJ1-1; 9 bases fit TRBD1. The CDR3 extends over 14 amino acids. Germline assignment: CDR1 SGHDT and CDR2 YYEEEE. Unmatched junction bases numbered 3, after V lost 3 bases and J lost 3 bases. CDR3 nucleotides: TGTGCCAGCAGCTGGGACAGGGCCGACACTGAAGCTTTCTTT. Encoded protein: CASSWDRADTEAFF. The full variable domain, completed using reference TRBV5-6 and TRBJ1-1, is DAGVTQSPTHLIKTRGQQVTLRCSPKSGHDTVSWYQQALGQGPQFIFQYYEEEERQRGNFPDRFSGHQFPNYSSELNVNALLLGDSALYLCASSWDRADTEAFFGQGTRLTVV.

This clonotype was counted only a few times. The rearrangement links TRBV6-6 to TRBJ2-3; D perhaps matches TRBD1 (5 bases). Trimming cost V 10 bases and J 0 bases, with 8 bases left between them. The CDR3 totals 12 residues. Germline CDR1 reads MNHNY; CDR2 reads SVGAGI (reference sequence). The CDR3 DNA reads as TGTGCCAATGGGGCAAGCACAGATACGCAGTATTTT. Amino acids: CANGASTDTQYF.

The V gene is TRBV5-6, the J gene TRBJ2-1, with D possibly being TRBD1 or TRBD2 (6 bases each). The CDR3 has 15 residues. Germline-derived CDR1 and CDR2 are SGHDT and YYEEEE. The ends were cut back, 5 bases at V and 4 bases at J, with 16 bases in the middle. The CDR3 coding sequence is TGTGCCAGCAGTTTTAGGGGGGTTGGATACAATGAGCAGTTCTTC. It encodes CASSFRGVGYNEQFF.

This clonotype was detected many times. The chain joins TRBV27 to TRBJ1-1, with D perhaps TRBD1 (5 bases). The CDR3 runs to 13 residues. CDR1 MNHEY and CDR2 SMNVEV come from the germline V gene (reference sequence). V lost 6 bases and J lost 1, with 9 bases in between. CDR3 nucleotides: TGTGCCAGCAGGGGGACGGAGAACACTGAAGCTTTCTTT. Its translation: CASRGTENTEAFF.

The chain joins TRBV3-1 to TRBJ2-2; no reliable D call. In germline, CDR1 is LGHDT, CDR2 YNNKEL (reference sequence). V lost 8 bases and J 0 bases, leaving 4 bases between the germline ends. The length of the CDR3 is 12 residues. The CDR3 loop reads CASASNTGELFF. The CDR3, as DNA: TGTGCCAGCGCGTCGAACACCGGGGAGCTGTTTTTT.